Presented here are 2 T cell receptor beta chains from one specimen sequenced in a study of T cell responses to AZD1222 COVID-19 vaccine. Clones were sequenced by immunoSEQ multiplex PCR, and TCRdb holds only the in-frame ones, with some missing. This sample carries about 120,000 clones, around nine tenths of them seen once, and the ten largest clones take less than 3.5%. Material: peripheral blood, obtained on day 0 of AZD1222 vaccination. Receptor source: an adult in good health.

This sequence joins TRBV11-2 and TRBJ2-7, with TRBD2 matching over 9 bases. The CDR3 is 14 residues long. V shed 5 bases and J 2 bases; nucleotides not matched to a gene: 4. Germline CDR1 SGHAT, CDR2 FQNNGV. This CDR3 is CASSPAGGPYEQYF. The CDR3 DNA reads TGTGCCAGCAGCCCGGCGGGGGGGCCCTACGAGCAGTACTTC.

DNA of the CDR3: TGCGCCAGCAGCCCTGGGGGGATTAATGAAAAACTGTTTTTT. This sequence encodes CASSPGGINEKLFF. The chain has TRBV5-1 and TRBJ1-4; weak D call: TRBD1 (5 bases). Germline V CDR1 and CDR2: SGHRS, YFSETQ. This CDR3 is 14 amino acids long. Trimming removed 4 bases from V and 4 bases from J, with 11 bases in between.